This T cell receptor beta chain is drawn from a study of CD8+ T cells in alopecia areata. The overall study: Treated individuals took tofacitinib by mouth, 5 to 10 mg twice daily. Study-level findings and limits: Higher clonality and more expanded CD8+ clones appeared in lesional than normal scalp. Besides other cells, scalp samples also yield sequences of resident alphabeta T cells from normal skin.

On this clone: As yet, its antigen is unknown.

Following extraction, RNA underwent reverse transcription to cDNA, which served as the sequencing template. Sequencing used immunoSEQ multiplex PCR; TCRdb keeps in-frame clones, though not all of them. The sample carries 150,000 to 200,000 clones, approximately 56% recorded once. The receptor comes from a human donor with alopecia areata. This specimen consisted of CD4+ T cells sorted from blood, obtained at week 0.

The CDR3 DNA reads as TGCAGCGGGTTAGCGGCCTCCTACGAGCAGTACTTC. It codes for CSGLAASYEQYF. The genes are TRBV29-1 and TRBJ2-5; TRBD2 might be the D (6 bases). TRBJ2-7 matches the DNA end more closely, so the J call is doubtful. The CDR3 length is 12 residues. Looked up from germline, CDR1 is SQVTM and CDR2 is ANQGSEA.